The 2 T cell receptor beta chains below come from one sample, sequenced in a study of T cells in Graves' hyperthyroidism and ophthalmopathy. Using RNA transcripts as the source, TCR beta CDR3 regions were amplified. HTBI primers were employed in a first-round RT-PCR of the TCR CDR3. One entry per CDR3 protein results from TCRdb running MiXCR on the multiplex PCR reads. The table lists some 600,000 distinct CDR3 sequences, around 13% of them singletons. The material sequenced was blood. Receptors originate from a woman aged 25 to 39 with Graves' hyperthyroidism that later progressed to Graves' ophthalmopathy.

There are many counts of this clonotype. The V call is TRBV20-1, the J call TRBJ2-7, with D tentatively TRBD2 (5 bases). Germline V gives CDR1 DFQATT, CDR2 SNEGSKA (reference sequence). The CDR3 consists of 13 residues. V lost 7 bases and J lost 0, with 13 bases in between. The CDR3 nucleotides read TGCAGTGTTCCGGGATTTACCTCCTACGAGCAGTACTTC. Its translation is CSVPGFTSYEQYF.

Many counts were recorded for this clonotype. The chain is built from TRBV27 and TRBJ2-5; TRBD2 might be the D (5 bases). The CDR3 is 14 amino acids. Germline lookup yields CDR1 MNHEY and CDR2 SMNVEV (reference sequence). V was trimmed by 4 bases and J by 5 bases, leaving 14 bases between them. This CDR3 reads CASSSSTRAETQYF. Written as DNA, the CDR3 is TGTGCCAGCAGTTCGTCCACTAGAGCGGAGACCCAGTACTTC.